Below are 21 T cell receptor beta chains sequenced from a single sample in a study of blood T cells in healthy people across ages (dated by TCRdb to 2013 to 2016). The library was generated by 5' RACE. Sequenced on an Illumina HiSeq 2500. A second about 7 to 12 cycle PCR used a sample-barcoded 5' primer and a J-beta primer mix. The public reads were reanalyzed by TCRdb: fastp trimming at Q25, MiXCR alignment, in-frame beta chains only. Records with the same CDR3 protein are collapsed into one entry carrying the most frequent genes and DNA. Counted in this sample were 550,000 to 750,000 distinct CDR3 sequences; 21% of them appeared once. In total, the top ten clones hold more than 3% of the sample. What was sequenced was blood. The receptor set was obtained from a man between 65 and 80 years old in good health.

The rearrangement uses TRBV20-1 and TRBJ2-3; 10 nucleotides line up with TRBD2. In germline, CDR1 is DFQATT, CDR2 SNEGSKA (reference sequence). V shed 1 base, J shed 4 bases, and the junction held 8 bases outside the gene matches. There are 16 residues in the CDR3. The CDR3 region has the DNA TGCAGTGCTAGAGCCCTTGAGCGGGAGGGAGCAGATACGCAGTATTTT. Translation gives CSARALEREGADTQYF.

The chain joins TRBV5-5 to TRBJ2-3; the D is unclear. The germline V gene encodes CDR1 SGHKS and CDR2 YYEKEE (reference sequence). CDR3 length equals 14 residues. Trimming shortened V by 1 base and J by 2 bases, and 8 bases separated the two germline ends. CDR3 coding DNA: TGTGCCAGCAGCTTGCGCCCATTCACAGATACGCAGTATTTT. Its protein product is CASSLRPFTDTQYF.

The chain uses TRBV14 and TRBJ2-5, with no clear D. CDR3 length equals 13 residues. V lost 1 base, J lost 4 bases, and 7 bases lay in between. The germline V gene has CDR1 SGHDN and CDR2 FVKESK. CDR3 DNA sequence: TGTGCCAGCAGCCAAGGACACAGAGAGACCCAGTACTTC. Translated: CASSQGHRETQYF. The whole variable domain, remainder taken from reference TRBV14 and TRBJ2-5, is EAGVTQFPSHSVIEKGQTVTLRCDPISGHDNLYWYRRVMGKEIKFLLHFVKESKQDESGMPNNRFLAERTGGTYSTLKVQPAELEDSGVYFCASSQGHRETQYFGPGTRLLVL.

This clonotype came up a few times. V is TRBV6-5 and J is TRBJ2-4; TRBD1 might be the D (7 bases). Germline lookup yields CDR1 MNHEY and CDR2 SVGAGI. The V and J ends lost 2 bases and 8 bases respectively, with 13 bases between them. This CDR3 spans 14 amino acids. The CDR3 DNA is TGTGCCAGCAGTTACGGGGGGCAGGGGGACATTCAGTACTTC. This encodes CASSYGGQGDIQYF.

This chain connects TRBV20-1 to TRBJ2-7, with TRBD1 matching 8 bases. The CDR3 is 14 residues long. With 1 base clipped from V and 5 bases from J, the junction kept 7 bases outside the gene matches. Germline V gives CDR1 DFQATT, CDR2 SNEGSKA (reference sequence). CDR3 nucleotides: TGCAGTGCTAGAGTGCGGACAGGGTACGACGAGCAGTACTTC. As protein: CSARVRTGYDEQYF.

There are many counts of this clonotype. The genes are TRBV5-1 and TRBJ2-5, with TRBD1 identical over 7 bases. This CDR3 has 14 amino acids. V trimming: 1 base; J trimming: 2 bases; junction bases outside the gene matches: 2. Germline-derived CDR1 and CDR2 are SGHRS and YFSETQ. CDR3 coding DNA: TGCGCCAGCAGCTTGTCCAGGGGGCAAGAGACCCAGTACTTC. It translates to CASSLSRGQETQYF.

This chain links TRBV3-1 with TRBJ1-1; perhaps TRBD1 as D (5 bases). The length of the CDR3 is 12 residues. Per the germline V gene, CDR1 is LGHDT and CDR2 is YNNKEL (reference sequence). Trimming pared 4 bases from V and 6 bases from J, leaving 9 bases between. This CDR3 reads CASSPGRAEAFF. The CDR3 DNA sequence: TGTGCCAGCAGCCCAGGGAGGGCTGAAGCTTTCTTT.

This clonotype was found many times. This chain joins TRBV2 and TRBJ2-1; 8 nucleotides line up with TRBD1. Looked up from germline, CDR1 is SNHLY and CDR2 is FYNNEI. CDR3 length: 15 residues. Unmatched junction bases numbered 7, after V lost 7 bases and J lost 2 bases. CDR3 bases: TGTGCCAGCATCGCGGACAGGGACACCTACAATGAGCAGTTCTTC. It codes for CASIADRDTYNEQFF.

Only a few counts were recorded for this clonotype. V gene TRBV4-3 combines with J gene TRBJ1-2; no definite D call. The V gene lost 0 bases and the J gene lost 2 bases, with 10 bases spanning the gap. CDR1 LGHNA and CDR2 YSLEER come from the germline V gene. This CDR3 comprises 15 residues. As DNA, the CDR3 is TGCGCCAGCAGCCAAGATTGGGCAGGAAACTATGGCTACACCTTC. It encodes CASSQDWAGNYGYTF.

This clonotype was seen ten or more times. The chain carries TRBV29-1 and TRBJ2-5; D is perhaps TRBD1 (6 bases). Germline V lookup: CDR1 SQVTM, CDR2 ANQGSEA. The CDR3 covers 15 residues. Deletions cut 4 bases from V and 5 bases from J, with 20 bases between. This CDR3 reads CSVVPWGTIEETQYF. DNA of the CDR3: TGCAGCGTTGTCCCTTGGGGGACAATAGAGGAGACCCAGTACTTC.

This clonotype was counted between two and nine times. V and J are TRBV29-1 and TRBJ2-1; 10 bases line up with TRBD1. The germline gives CDR1 SQVTM, CDR2 ANQGSEA. The CDR3 is made up of 15 amino acids. After removal of 3 bases from V and 4 bases from J, the junction contained 6 bases not matched to a gene. In DNA, the CDR3 is TGCAGCGTTGAGCGACAGGGGGCGTTTTACAATGAGCAGTTCTTC. Translated, it gives CSVERQGAFYNEQFF.

The V and J genes are TRBV2 and TRBJ1-2; the D is unclear. Germline CDR1 and CDR2: SNHLY and FYNNEI. This CDR3 region has 14 residues. The V and J ends lost 3 bases and 1 base respectively, with 9 bases between them. CDR3: CASSEGSFNYGYTF. CDR3 in DNA: TGTGCCAGCAGTGAGGGGAGCTTTAACTATGGCTACACCTTC.

The CDR3 coding sequence is TGTGCCAGCAGTTCGGGGTCGCTCAGGCTGCAGTTCTTC. Translation gives CASSSGSLRLQFF. This chain uses TRBV12-3 or TRBV12-4 with TRBJ2-5; D might be TRBD2 (5 bases). The J call may be faulty, since TRBJ2-1 better matches the DNA end. CDR3 length equals 13 residues.

The genes are TRBV5-6 and TRBJ1-5; D is ambiguous. The CDR3 extends over 15 amino acids. The ends were cut back, 0 bases at V and 0 bases at J, with 7 bases in the middle. Germline V gene data show CDR1 as SGHDT and CDR2 as YYEEEE. Here the CDR3 reads CASSLGARSNQPQHF. DNA for the CDR3: TGTGCCAGCAGCTTGGGGGCGCGTAGCAATCAGCCCCAGCATTTT. Full variable domain (rest looked up from reference TRBV5-6 and TRBJ1-5): DAGVTQSPTHLIKTRGQQVTLRCSPKSGHDTVSWYQQALGQGPQFIFQYYEEEERQRGNFPDRFSGHQFPNYSSELNVNALLLGDSALYLCASSLGARSNQPQHFGDGTRLSIL.

The chain has TRBV29-1 and TRBJ2-1; 9 nucleotides align to TRBD2. The CDR3 has 15 residues. CDR1 SQVTM and CDR2 ANQGSEA come from the germline V gene. Trimming cost V 8 bases and J 6 bases; bases outside gene matches: 14. Written as DNA, the CDR3 is TGCAGCATTGTCTCGCGGGAGGGCCGACGCAATGAGCAGTTCTTC. This encodes CSIVSREGRRNEQFF.

This chain uses TRBV10-2 with TRBJ1-1, with D possibly matching TRBD1 (6 bases). Trimming shortened V by 7 bases and J by 11 bases, and 20 bases separated the two germline ends. CDR1 and CDR2 from the germline V gene are WSHSY and SAAADI. CDR3 size: 13 residues. CDR3 amino acids: CASTWDTGFGAFF. CDR3 DNA: TGCGCCAGCACCTGGGACACGGGTTTTGGGGCTTTCTTT.

The chain carries TRBV7-9 and TRBJ2-5; 9 nucleotides match TRBD1. CDR3 length: 14 residues. Germline trimming cut 5 bases from V and 3 bases from J; bases unmatched to any gene: 4. Per germline, CDR1 SEHNR and CDR2 FQNEAQ (reference sequence). The CDR3 coding sequence is TGTGCCAGCAGCCACCGGGACAGGGAAGAGACCCAGTACTTC. Its translation is CASSHRDREETQYF.

The CDR3 nucleotides are TGTGCCAGCAGCTTACGGGCACCTCAAGAGACCCAGTACTTC. The encoded protein is CASSLRAPQETQYF. The rearrangement links TRBV7-2 to TRBJ2-5; D not resolved. The CDR3 covers 14 residues. Germline-derived CDR1 and CDR2 are SGHTA and FQGNSA. Trimming took 2 bases from V and 2 from J, leaving 9 bases between them.

This clonotype was detected a few times. The rearrangement links TRBV20-1 to TRBJ1-5; D gene uncertain. CDR1 DFQATT and CDR2 SNEGSKA come from the germline V gene (reference sequence). The CDR3 is made up of 15 amino acids. V gave up 0 bases and J gave up 5 bases, with 14 bases separating them. The chain's CDR3 is CSAREAQSTYQPQHF. The CDR3 bases are TGCAGTGCTAGAGAGGCCCAATCCACTTATCAGCCCCAGCATTTT.

This clonotype was observed a handful of times. The rearrangement joins TRBV20-1 to TRBJ2-7, with no clear D. CDR1 DFQATT and CDR2 SNEGSKA come from the germline V gene (reference sequence). CDR3 length: 13 amino acids. V shed 0 bases and J shed 1 base, with 7 bases lying between them. The CDR3 bases are TGCAGTGCTAGAGAAACTACTTCCTACGAGCAGTACTTC. Its protein is CSARETTSYEQYF.

This rearrangement joins TRBV9 to TRBJ2-1; 9 positions match TRBD1. The CDR3 totals 15 residues. Trimming removed 0 bases from V and 3 bases from J; junction bases left unmatched: 1. The germline V gene encodes CDR1 SGDLS and CDR2 YYNGEE. CDR3 in DNA: TGTGCCAGCAGCGTAGTGGGACAGGGCTACAATGAGCAGTTCTTC. Protein product: CASSVVGQGYNEQFF.